The T cell receptor (beta chain) described here comes from a study of blood T cell repertoires in COVID-19. Study overall: Recovered Cohort 3 donors showed two negative PCRs, clearance, or symptom resolution. In each case, the material was cDNA or gDNA derived from T cells, B-cell-depleted T cells, or PBMCs. Collection of acute and convalescent COVID-19 samples took place in the United States, Italy and Spain.

Participants' own reports of clinical history determined their cohort assignment. The CDR3 runs 12 residues. Germline lookup yields CDR1 MNHEY and CDR2 SVGAGI. V was clipped by 3 bases and J by 9 bases, with 6 bases between them. Profiling relied on immunoSEQ multiplex PCR, and the TCRdb table lists in-frame clones only, not all of them. The table includes over 250,000 clones, approximately 90% detected once. The J gene is TRBJ1-6, the V gene TRBV6-5; D gene ambiguous. The origin of this receptor is a woman in her sixties in a cohort exposed to, infected with or recovered from COVID-19 (not recorded which). Specimen: PBMCs or T cells enriched from blood (not recorded which). The CDR3 nucleotides are TGTGCCAGCAGTTATAGTGTTTCACCCCTCCACTTT. It encodes CASSYSVSPLHF.